This entry lists 32 T cell receptor beta chains sequenced from one sample in a study of cytomegalovirus exposure and HLA in healthy donors. Primers included in the PCR were 60 Vbeta and 13 Jbeta primers. The protocol was immunoSEQ multiplex PCR, while the TCRdb copy is restricted to in-frame clones and leaves out a portion. This table has 100,000 or so clones, about 13% appearing once. Input material: PBMCs. The source is a man aged 35-49 years in good health and CMV-seropositive.

This clone turned up a few times. This chain's CDR3 is CASSFSDNTEAFF. The DNA of the CDR3 is TGTGCCAGCAGCTTTTCAGATAACACTGAAGCTTTCTTT. The V gene is TRBV7-3, the J gene TRBJ1-1, with unresolved D. Trimming shortened V by 3 bases and J by 2 bases, and 7 bases separated the two germline ends. Germline-derived CDR1 and CDR2 are SGHTA and FQGTGA. This CDR3 has 13 residues.

The genes are TRBV5-1 and TRBJ2-5, with D possibly TRBD1 on 6 matching bases. The V gene lost 4 bases and the J gene lost 5 bases, with 18 bases spanning the gap. Germline V lookup: CDR1 SGHRS, CDR2 YFSETQ. This CDR3 contains 15 residues. DNA of the CDR3: TGCGCCAGCAGCACAAGGGGGAGCAGTGGGGAGACCCAGTACTTC. This gives the protein CASSTRGSSGETQYF.

The V gene is TRBV29-1, the J gene TRBJ2-7, with 8 bases that match TRBD1. Trimming removed 5 bases from V and 3 bases from J; junction bases left unmatched: 6. This CDR3 region has 13 residues. Germline V gene sequence: CDR1 SQVTM, CDR2 ANQGSEA. CDR3 amino acids: CSVPAQGDYEQYF. DNA for the CDR3: TGCAGCGTTCCGGCACAGGGGGACTACGAGCAGTACTTC.

This clone was counted only a few times. Mismatch with germline at one junction end may stem from a read error. Other DNA variants within this sample encode the same CDR3. This chain links TRBV30 with TRBJ2-1; D gene unclear. The germline V gene has CDR1 GTSNPN and CDR2 SVGIG (reference sequence). This CDR3 has 14 residues. The CDR3 DNA sequence: TGTGCCTGGAGTGTTTTGTCCTTGCTAGGTGAGGAGTTCTTC. This gives the protein CAWSVLSLLGEEFF.

This rearrangement joins TRBV5-1 to TRBJ2-4; 7 bases agree with TRBD2. CDR1 is SGHRS, CDR2 YFSETQ, per germline. The V and J ends lost 0 bases and 3 bases, in that order; junction bases with no gene match: 6. CDR3 length: 16 residues. CDR3 nucleotide sequence: TGCGCCAGCAGCTTGGACCTAGCGGTACGCAAAAACATTCAGTACTTC. Protein product: CASSLDLAVRKNIQYF. Full variable domain (outside the CDR3, taken from reference TRBV5-1 and TRBJ2-4): KAGVTQTPRYLIKTRGQQVTLSCSPISGHRSVSWYQQTPGQGLQFLFEYFSETQRNKGNFPGRFSGRQFSNSRSEMNVSTLELGDSALYLCASSLDLAVRKNIQYFGAGTRLSVL.

Only a few counts were recorded for this clone. The rearrangement links TRBV29-1 to TRBJ1-1, with no clear D. CDR1 is SQVTM and CDR2 is ANQGSEA in the germline V gene. Trimming shortened V by 5 bases and J by 4 bases, and 23 bases separated the two germline ends. The CDR3 loop spans 16 amino acids. The chain's CDR3 is CSVPPFEGRLGTEAFF. CDR3 DNA: TGCAGCGTTCCCCCTTTCGAGGGCCGGTTGGGCACTGAAGCTTTCTTT.

This clone turned up a few times. DNA of the CDR3: TGTGCCAGCAGCGTCGGGACTAGCGGCTATGGCGGGGAGCTGTTTTTT. Amino acids: CASSVGTSGYGGELFF. The chain links TRBV13 to TRBJ2-2, with 11 positions matching TRBD2. Germline V lookup: CDR1 PRHDT, CDR2 FYEKMQ (reference sequence). The CDR3 is made up of 16 amino acids. J was trimmed by 7 bases and V by 5 bases; bases with no gene match: 9.

This clone was detected a few times. The chain combines TRBV6-6 with TRBJ2-6; 11 bases are a match to TRBD1. The J segment lost 3 bases and the V segment lost 5 bases, leaving 3 bases of the junction unmatched. The CDR3 covers 16 residues. Germline lookup yields CDR1 MNHNY and CDR2 SVGAGI (reference sequence). This CDR3 reads CASSLDRGLGANVLTF. The CDR3 DNA sequence: TGTGCCAGCAGTCTGGACAGGGGGCTTGGGGCCAACGTCCTGACTTTC.

This chain joins TRBV5-4 and TRBJ1-1; weak D call: TRBD1 (5 bases). The CDR3 totals 16 residues. The V and J ends lost 0 bases and 6 bases respectively, with 18 bases between them. Per germline, CDR1 SGHNT and CDR2 YYREEE (reference sequence). CDR3 DNA: TGTGCCAGCAGCTTGGCCCGGGGGTGGGGGGGGGCTGAAGCTTTCTTT. This codes for CASSLARGWGGAEAFF.

The gene calls are TRBV18 and TRBJ2-7; 7 positions match TRBD1. The CDR3 is 13 residues long. With V trimmed by 3 bases and J by 3 bases, 2 bases remained unmatched. Germline CDR1 is KGHSH and CDR2 is LQKENI. As DNA, the CDR3 is TGTGCCAGCTCACCTGGGACAGACTACGAGCAGTACTTC. Translating it yields CASSPGTDYEQYF.

A few counts support this clone. CDR3 residues: CATSRDGGYSNQPQHF. CDR3 DNA: TGTGCCACCAGCAGAGATGGAGGGTACAGCAATCAGCCCCAGCATTTT. The chain combines TRBV15 with TRBJ1-5; D not certain. Germline CDR1 LNHNV, CDR2 YYDKDF (reference sequence). The germline V and J ends were trimmed by 0 bases and 1 base, with 10 bases remaining between them. The CDR3 length is 16 residues.

This clone was counted a few times. The chain couples TRBV7-8 to TRBJ1-2; D may be TRBD1 (5 bases). V was pared by 4 bases and J by 4 bases, with 13 bases between. The CDR3 covers 14 residues. Germline V lookup: CDR1 SGHVS, CDR2 FQNEAQ. CDR3 in amino acids: CASSWGVFSYGYTF. The CDR3 bases are TGTGCCAGCAGCTGGGGGGTATTCAGCTATGGCTACACCTTC.

The rearrangement uses TRBV9 and TRBJ2-3, with TRBD2 matching over 11 bases. Trimming cost V 4 bases and J 3 bases; bases outside gene matches: 7. The germline CDR1 and CDR2 sequences are SGDLS and YYNGEE. There are 16 residues in the CDR3. CDR3 DNA: TGTGCCAGCAGCCCCCAACTAGCGGGAGCGACAGATACGCAGTATTTT. It is translated as CASSPQLAGATDTQYF.

The chain employs TRBV5-4 and TRBJ2-2; TRBD1 is a possible D gene (5 bases). The CDR3 spans 13 residues. The germline V and J ends were trimmed by 10 bases and 0 bases, with 10 bases remaining between them. The germline V gene has CDR1 SGHNT and CDR2 YYREEE (reference sequence). Written as DNA, the CDR3 is TGTGCCGCGACAGCCACGAACACCGGGGAGCTGTTTTTT. Protein sequence: CAATATNTGELFF.

The V and J genes are TRBV19 and TRBJ2-5, with D possibly TRBD1 on 6 matching bases. CDR1 and CDR2 from the germline V gene are LNHDA and SQIVND (reference sequence). This CDR3 is 15 amino acids long. V dropped 3 bases and J dropped 1 base, with 12 bases sitting between them. DNA of the CDR3: TGTGCCAGTAGTATCGGACAGCGACCCCAAGAGACCCAGTACTTC. Protein: CASSIGQRPQETQYF.

V gene TRBV13 combines with J gene TRBJ2-3, with TRBD2 matching over 9 bases. CDR1 PRHDT and CDR2 FYEKMQ come from the germline V gene (reference sequence). This CDR3 region has 17 residues. V lost 2 bases, J lost 1 base, and 7 bases stayed unmatched. The CDR3 sequence is CASSLQTSGLGTDTQYF. For the CDR3, the DNA is TGTGCCAGCAGCTTACAGACTAGCGGCCTGGGCACAGATACGCAGTATTTT.

The V and J genes are TRBV25-1 and TRBJ2-7, with D possibly matching TRBD2 (5 bases). CDR3 length: 11 amino acids. V shed 4 bases and J shed 7 bases, with 8 bases lying between them. Per germline, CDR1 MGHDK and CDR2 SYGVNS. The CDR3 spells CASSGTQEQYF. CDR3 sequence (DNA): TGTGCCAGCAGTGGGACTCAGGAGCAGTACTTC.

This clone has just a few counts. The chain recombines TRBV5-1 with TRBJ2-2, with TRBD2 as a possible D gene (6 bases). From germline, CDR1 is SGHRS and CDR2 YFSETQ. The V and J ends lost 0 bases and 4 bases respectively, with 13 bases between them. CDR3 length: 16 amino acids. In nucleotides, the CDR3 is TGCGCCAGCAGCTTGGACTACCTGGGGGGCACCGGGGAGCTGTTTTTT. Its translation: CASSLDYLGGTGELFF.

This clone was observed a handful of times. The chain recombines TRBV10-3 with TRBJ1-1; tentative D call: TRBD1 (5 bases). CDR3 length equals 14 residues. V dropped 4 bases and J dropped 4 bases, with 13 bases sitting between them. Germline CDR1 and CDR2: ENHRY and SYGVKD. CDR3 region: CAISVGGVGTEAFF. In DNA, the CDR3 is TGTGCCATCAGTGTCGGGGGGGTTGGCACTGAAGCTTTCTTT.

V usage is TRBV6-1 and J usage is TRBJ1-2; D may be TRBD1 (6 bases). Germline CDR1 is MNHNS and CDR2 is SASEGT. Trimming took off 8 bases at V and 4 bases at J, with 17 bases between the two ends. The CDR3 is 14 residues long. The CDR3 here is CASQLATGSYGYTF. The CDR3 DNA follows: TGTGCCAGCCAGTTAGCCACAGGGAGCTATGGCTACACCTTC.

The CDR3 spells CASSPPYRAYTDTQYF. As DNA, the CDR3 is TGTGCCAGCTCACCACCATACAGGGCCTACACAGATACGCAGTATTTT. This rearrangement joins TRBV18 to TRBJ2-3; maybe TRBD1 (6 bases). CDR1 is KGHSH and CDR2 is LQKENI in the germline V gene. Trimming left V 0 bases short and J 2 bases short, with 12 bases between. The CDR3 extends over 16 amino acids.

This clone occurred a few times. V and J are TRBV19 and TRBJ2-1; possible D gene TRBD2, 6 bases. There are 13 residues in the CDR3. CDR1 and CDR2 from the germline V gene are LNHDA and SQIVND (reference sequence). V gave up 5 bases and J gave up 7 bases, with 12 bases separating them. In DNA, the CDR3 is TGTGCCAGTAGTGCGGGACTGTTAAATGAGCAGTTCTTC. This sequence encodes CASSAGLLNEQFF.

CDR3 sequence reads: CASSLSLNEQFF. The CDR3 DNA reads TGTGCCAGCAGTCTAAGCCTCAATGAGCAGTTCTTC. The J gene is TRBJ2-1, the V gene TRBV27; D is unclear. CDR1 is MNHEY, CDR2 SMNVEV, per germline (reference sequence). V shed 5 bases and J shed 6 bases, with 8 bases lying between them. The CDR3 is made up of 12 amino acids.

The chain links TRBV4-1 to TRBJ2-1, with D maybe TRBD2 (5 bases). V lost 7 bases to trimming and J lost 0 bases, with 19 bases between them. CDR1 is MGHRA, CDR2 YSYEKL, per germline. This CDR3 spans 17 amino acids. In DNA, the CDR3 is TGCGCCAGCACGAATCATATAGCGTCAGTCTCCTACAATGAGCAGTTCTTC. It translates to CASTNHIASVSYNEQFF.

The chain recombines TRBV6-5 with TRBJ2-7, with D uncertain. This CDR3 region has 11 residues. Germline V gene sequence: CDR1 MNHEY, CDR2 SVGAGI. Trimming pared 6 bases from V and 5 bases from J, leaving 8 bases between. The CDR3 nucleotides are TGTGCCAGCAGGAGATTTGACGAGCAGTACTTC. It codes for CASRRFDEQYF.

The chain has TRBV2 and TRBJ2-7; D gene ambiguous. Germline values: CDR1 SNHLY, CDR2 FYNNEI. Between the trimmed V and J ends, which lost 4 bases and 0 bases, there was a span of 10 bases. The CDR3 loop spans 14 amino acids. CDR3 in DNA: TGTGCCAGCAGTGGGTTGCGGCCCTCCTACGAGCAGTACTTC. It yields the protein CASSGLRPSYEQYF.

The rearrangement links TRBV5-1 to TRBJ2-1, with a weak D call TRBD2 (6 bases). The V and J ends lost 3 bases and 3 bases respectively, with 10 bases between them. CDR1 is SGHRS, CDR2 YFSETQ, per germline. This CDR3 spans 14 amino acids. CDR3 bases: TGCGCCAGCAGCTCGGGACTTAGCTACAATGAGCAGTTCTTC. It is translated as CASSSGLSYNEQFF. The complete variable domain, with remaining parts taken from reference TRBV5-1 and TRBJ2-1, reads KAGVTQTPRYLIKTRGQQVTLSCSPISGHRSVSWYQQTPGQGLQFLFEYFSETQRNKGNFPGRFSGRQFSNSRSEMNVSTLELGDSALYLCASSSGLSYNEQFFGPGTRLTVL.

This CDR3 is CASRPNRVNQPQHF. CDR3 DNA sequence: TGTGCCAGCAGGCCCAACAGGGTGAATCAGCCCCAGCATTTT. The rearrangement links TRBV6-6 to TRBJ1-5, with D maybe TRBD1 (6 bases). Trimming took off 6 bases at V and 4 bases at J, with 13 bases between the two ends. CDR3 size: 14 residues. The germline gives CDR1 MNHNY, CDR2 SVGAGI (reference sequence).

J is TRBJ2-2 and V is TRBV6-1, with a tentative D call TRBD2 (6 bases). V gave up 3 bases and J gave up 0 bases, with 14 bases separating them. This CDR3 comprises 17 residues. Germline loops: CDR1 MNHNS, CDR2 SASEGT. The CDR3: CASSDLGGGSNTGELFF. The CDR3, as DNA: TGTGCCAGCAGTGACCTTGGGGGAGGATCGAACACCGGGGAGCTGTTTTTT.

In this sample, this clone turned up a few times. Since no conserved phenylalanine or tryptophan closes the CDR3, a read error is the likely cause. This chain connects TRBV29-1 to TRBJ1-2; D unclear. The CDR3 runs 14 residues. With 5 bases removed from V and 3 bases from J, the gap between germline ends came to 16 bases. The germline V gene encodes CDR1 SQVTM and CDR2 ANQGSEA. CDR3 DNA: TGCAGCGTTCCTGGGGTCCTCGAGGACTATGGCTACACCGTC. Translated, it gives CSVPGVLEDYGYTV.

In its sample, this clone was seen a few times. The V call is TRBV7-6, the J call TRBJ1-1, with no clear D. Per the germline V gene, CDR1 is SGHVS and CDR2 is FNYEAQ. The CDR3 sequence is 15 residues long. V lost 4 bases, J lost 0 bases, and 12 bases lay in between. The DNA for the CDR3 is TGTGCCAGCAGCTCACCCGGGTCCATGAACACTGAAGCTTTCTTT. Its protein is CASSSPGSMNTEAFF. Filled out from reference TRBV7-6 and TRBJ1-1, the complete variable domain reads GAGVSQSPRYKVTKRGQDVALRCDPISGHVSLYWYRQALGQGPEFLTYFNYEAQQDKSGLPNDRFSAERPEGSISTLTIQRTEQRDSAMYRCASSSPGSMNTEAFFGQGTRLTVV.

This clone occurred a few times. The CDR3 DNA is TGTGCCAGCAGTTATGATGTCAGACGGGACACTGAAGCTTTCTTT. It translates to CASSYDVRRDTEAFF. The chain uses TRBV6-6 and TRBJ1-1; D gene uncertain. Per germline, CDR1 MNHNY and CDR2 SVGAGI (reference sequence). V shed 3 bases and J shed 3 bases, with 14 bases lying between them. The CDR3 loop spans 15 amino acids.